Following are 27 T cell receptor beta chains from one sample sequenced in a study of shared clonotypes between healthy human individuals. Repertoires were generated with immunoSEQ multiplex PCR, while TCRdb's copy carries only in-frame clones and drops some. The table includes millions of clones, approximately 94% detected once. The naive CD8 population came from CD45RO-negative cells selected for CCR7, without terminally differentiated effector memory CD45RA+ cells. Sequencing was carried out using naive CD8+ T cells sorted from blood. Every receptor here comes from a man aged 18 to 29 in good health.

The rearrangement uses TRBV19 and TRBJ2-1; D is ambiguous. V was cut by 1 base and J by 10 bases, with 11 bases left in between. Germline loops: CDR1 LNHDA, CDR2 SQIVND (reference sequence). This CDR3 is 13 amino acids long. CDR3 amino acids: CASSIVGPLEQFF. The CDR3 region has the DNA TGTGCCAGTAGTATAGTCGGCCCACTGGAGCAGTTCTTC.

V and J are TRBV27 and TRBJ2-7; D ambiguous. The V gene's germline CDR1 is MNHEY and CDR2 SMNVEV (reference sequence). This CDR3 contains 15 residues. V shed 5 bases and J shed 1 base, with 15 bases lying between them. CDR3 sequence: CASSPLGGPSYEQYF. The DNA for the CDR3 is TGTGCCAGCAGTCCTCTCGGTGGACCTTCCTACGAGCAGTACTTC.

Comment on this clone: One end of the junction fails to match germline, which may point to a read error. The rearrangement joins TRBV6-1 to TRBJ1-6; D ambiguous. Germline assignment: CDR1 MNHNS and CDR2 SASEGT. The length of the CDR3 is 11 residues. CDR3 DNA: TGTGCCAGCAGGACGGGAGGGCTCGATTTCTTT. It encodes CASRTGGLDFF.

Of note for this clone: The germline gene is not matched at one end of the junction; a read error may be the cause. V gene TRBV7-7 combines with J gene TRBJ2-5, with D possibly TRBD2 on 5 matching bases. Germline lookup yields CDR1 SSHAT and CDR2 FNYEAQ (reference sequence). The CDR3 spans 13 residues. The CDR3, as DNA: TGTGCTAGCAGCTTCGGGGTCGGGGAGACCCAGTACTTC. Protein product: CASSFGVGETQYF.

About this clone itself: This same CDR3 is encoded by further DNA sequences in the sample. The CDR3 nucleotides read TGTGCCAGCAGCCGGACAGGGACGTACGAGCAGTACTTC. This gives the protein CASSRTGTYEQYF. J is TRBJ2-7 and V is TRBV7-6, with 8 nucleotides matching TRBD1. Germline V gene sequence: CDR1 SGHVS, CDR2 FNYEAQ. With 5 bases clipped from V and 4 bases from J, the junction kept 4 bases outside the gene matches. The CDR3 spans 13 residues. The full variable domain, in which reference TRBV7-6 and TRBJ2-7 provide the parts outside the CDR3, is GAGVSQSPRYKVTKRGQDVALRCDPISGHVSLYWYRQALGQGPEFLTYFNYEAQQDKSGLPNDRFSAERPEGSISTLTIQRTEQRDSAMYRCASSRTGTYEQYFGPGTRLTVT.

The chain couples TRBV5-1 to TRBJ2-3; D gene uncertain. Between the trimmed V and J ends, which lost 4 bases and 1 base, there was a span of 16 bases. This CDR3 contains 16 residues. The germline V gene has CDR1 SGHRS and CDR2 YFSETQ. The CDR3 DNA follows: TGCGCCAGCAGCCGGTTCCCCTTCGAACGCACAGATACGCAGTATTTT. Translated: CASSRFPFERTDTQYF.

Points on this clone: Other nucleotide sequences from this sample produce the same CDR3. V is TRBV27 and J is TRBJ1-5; TRBD1 is a possible D gene (5 bases). Looked up from germline, CDR1 is MNHEY and CDR2 is SMNVEV (reference sequence). The CDR3 has 14 residues. V lost 2 bases and J 7 bases, leaving 12 bases between the germline ends. The CDR3 DNA reads TGTGCCAGCAGTTTACAGGGTTTGGGGCAGCCCCAGCATTTT. Translating gives CASSLQGLGQPQHF.

V is TRBV7-8 and J is TRBJ2-2, with 11 positions matching TRBD1. The CDR3 spans 16 residues. The junction had 6 bases not matched to a gene; V was cut back by 3 bases and J by 6 bases. Per germline, CDR1 SGHVS and CDR2 FQNEAQ. CDR3 sequence: CASSFIPGQGAGELFF. As DNA, the CDR3 is TGTGCCAGCAGCTTCATCCCGGGACAGGGGGCCGGGGAGCTGTTTTTT.

CDR3 region: CASSESSYEQYF. CDR3 sequence (DNA): TGTGCCAGCAGTGAAAGCTCCTACGAGCAGTACTTC. The chain joins TRBV2 to TRBJ2-7; D call uncertain. V was pared by 2 bases and J by 0 bases, with 2 bases between. The CDR3 extends over 12 amino acids. CDR1 and CDR2 from the germline V gene are SNHLY and FYNNEI.

The rearrangement joins TRBV7-3 to TRBJ2-1; TRBD2 aligns across 14 bases. The CDR3 consists of 16 residues. Germline loops: CDR1 SGHTA, CDR2 FQGTGA. V was pared by 1 base and J by 6 bases, with 2 bases of the junction left unmatched. The CDR3 spells CASSLSGLAGGNEQFF. The DNA for the CDR3 is TGTGCCAGCAGCTTAAGTGGACTAGCGGGGGGCAATGAGCAGTTCTTC.

The J gene is TRBJ2-7, the V gene TRBV27; possibly TRBD1 for D (5 bases). The germline V gene encodes CDR1 MNHEY and CDR2 SMNVEV (reference sequence). Trimming took 4 bases from V and 7 from J, leaving 20 bases between them. The CDR3 is made up of 15 amino acids. The CDR3 region is CASSWSLDSLKEQYF. In DNA, the CDR3 is TGTGCCAGCAGTTGGTCCCTCGACAGTCTCAAAGAGCAGTACTTC.

The chain employs TRBV19 and TRBJ1-2, with D perhaps TRBD1 (5 bases). The V gene's germline CDR1 is LNHDA and CDR2 SQIVND (reference sequence). CDR3 length: 14 residues. The V gene lost 8 bases and the J gene lost 4 bases, with 17 bases spanning the gap. For the CDR3, the DNA is TGTGCCAGTCAGACCCGGGACGGAATCTATGGCTACACCTTC. Amino acids: CASQTRDGIYGYTF.

The V call is TRBV29-1, the J call TRBJ2-1; 8 bases line up with TRBD2. This CDR3 is 14 amino acids long. The trim removed 6 bases at V and 0 bases at J, leaving 4 bases unmatched. The V gene's germline CDR1 is SQVTM and CDR2 ANQGSEA. The chain's CDR3 is CSVGSGASYNEQFF. Here the CDR3 DNA reads TGCAGCGTGGGTAGCGGGGCCTCCTACAATGAGCAGTTCTTC.

This rearrangement joins TRBV2 to TRBJ2-3; a possible D gene is TRBD2 (6 bases). Trimming pared 0 bases from V and 1 base from J, leaving 11 bases between. The V gene's germline CDR1 is SNHLY and CDR2 FYNNEI. The CDR3 is made up of 16 amino acids. The chain's CDR3 is CASSEAGSWGTDTQYF. CDR3 coding DNA: TGTGCCAGCAGTGAAGCCGGGAGCTGGGGCACAGATACGCAGTATTTT. The complete variable domain, with remaining parts taken from reference TRBV2 and TRBJ2-3, reads EPEVTQTPSHQVTQMGQEVILRCVPISNHLYFYWYRQILGQKVEFLVSFYNNEISEKSEIFDDQFSVERPDGSNFTLKIRSTKLEDSAMYFCASSEAGSWGTDTQYFGPGTRLTVL.

The V gene is TRBV27, the J gene TRBJ1-6; D is ambiguous. The CDR3 sequence is 16 residues long. Germline-derived CDR1 and CDR2 are MNHEY and SMNVEV (reference sequence). Trimming pared 2 bases from V and 8 bases from J, leaving 16 bases between. The CDR3 reads CASSLLGRSSHSPLHF. CDR3 nucleotide sequence: TGTGCCAGCAGTTTACTAGGCCGCTCAAGTCATTCACCCCTCCACTTT.

V gene TRBV28 combines with J gene TRBJ1-2; D is undetermined. This CDR3 has 16 amino acids. Trimming stripped 4 bases from V and 4 bases from J, with 19 bases between. Germline V gene data show CDR1 as MDHEN and CDR2 as SYDVKM. Here the CDR3 reads CASSSQLEGEPYGYTF. The DNA of the CDR3 is TGTGCCAGCAGTTCCCAACTAGAGGGCGAGCCCTATGGCTACACCTTC.

The rearrangement uses TRBV7-2 and TRBJ2-3; D unresolved. In germline, CDR1 is SGHTA, CDR2 FQGNSA. Trimming cost V 3 bases and J 9 bases, with 13 bases left between them. This CDR3 has 13 residues. CDR3 region: CASSFGTGSTQYF. The CDR3 DNA follows: TGTGCCAGCAGCTTTGGAACGGGCTCAACGCAGTATTTT.

The CDR3 reads CSVVLGQGSNEQFF. CDR3 sequence (DNA): TGCAGCGTTGTTCTGGGACAGGGATCCAATGAGCAGTTCTTC. This chain uses TRBV29-1 with TRBJ2-1, with 9 bases fitting TRBD1. This CDR3 comprises 14 residues. The V gene end was trimmed by 4 bases and the J gene end by 6 bases; junction bases not matched to a gene: 7. Germline V gene lookup returns CDR1 SQVTM and CDR2 ANQGSEA.

The chain recombines TRBV4-3 with TRBJ1-5; possibly TRBD1 for D (6 bases). The CDR3 extends over 18 amino acids. The germline V gene encodes CDR1 LGHNA and CDR2 YSLEER. Trimming stripped 3 bases from V and 0 bases from J, with 18 bases between. CDR3 DNA sequence: TGCGCCAGCAGCCAGATCTTAGGGGACAAGTATAGCAATCAGCCCCAGCATTTT. Amino acid sequence: CASSQILGDKYSNQPQHF.

The rearrangement joins TRBV29-1 to TRBJ1-3; a possible D gene is TRBD1 (5 bases). This CDR3 contains 15 residues. The germline gives CDR1 SQVTM, CDR2 ANQGSEA. V shed 5 bases and J shed 0 bases, with 14 bases lying between them. The CDR3 DNA reads TGCAGCGTTACGGGGACGGCTCCCTCTGGAAACACCATATATTTT. Translated, it gives CSVTGTAPSGNTIYF. Using reference TRBV29-1 and TRBJ1-3 for the parts outside the CDR3, the full variable domain is SAVISQKPSRDICQRGTSLTIQCQVDSQVTMMFWYRQQPGQSLTLIATANQGSEATYESGFVIDKFPISRPNLTFSTLTVSNMSPEDSSIYLCSVTGTAPSGNTIYFGEGSWLTVV.

The gene calls are TRBV13 and TRBJ2-3; TRBD2 agrees at 13 bases. The germline gives CDR1 PRHDT, CDR2 FYEKMQ (reference sequence). V dropped 5 bases and J dropped 1; count of bases not matched to a gene: 9. The CDR3 has 18 amino acids. Here the CDR3 reads CASSPGTSGAPGTDTQYF. DNA for the CDR3: TGTGCCAGCAGCCCGGGGACTAGCGGGGCCCCTGGCACAGATACGCAGTATTTT. The complete variable domain, with remaining parts taken from reference TRBV13 and TRBJ2-3, reads AAGVIQSPRHLIKEKRETATLKCYPIPRHDTVYWYQQGPGQDPQFLISFYEKMQSDKGSIPDRFSAQQFSDYHSELNMSSLELGDSALYFCASSPGTSGAPGTDTQYFGPGTRLTVL.

This clone was seen a single time. This chain joins TRBV27 and TRBJ2-1, with TRBD2 matching over 9 bases. This CDR3 spans 16 amino acids. Germline assignment: CDR1 MNHEY and CDR2 SMNVEV (reference sequence). V was pared by 5 bases and J by 1 base, with 6 bases of the junction left unmatched. CDR3 protein: CASSPGAGGSYNEQFF. CDR3 in DNA: TGTGCCAGCAGTCCCGGTGCGGGAGGGTCCTACAATGAGCAGTTCTTC.

The rearrangement uses TRBV4-3 and TRBJ2-7; 10 bases fit TRBD2. The germline CDR1 and CDR2 sequences are LGHNA and YSLEER. V trimming: 0 bases; J trimming: 0 bases; junction bases outside the gene matches: 8. The CDR3 sequence is 18 residues long. CDR3 DNA: TGCGCCAGCAGCCAAGACCCCTCGACTAGCGGGCTCTCCTACGAGCAGTACTTC. Translating it yields CASSQDPSTSGLSYEQYF.

The V call is TRBV7-6, the J call TRBJ2-1; D may be TRBD2 (6 bases). Per the germline V gene, CDR1 is SGHVS and CDR2 is FNYEAQ. CDR3 length: 14 residues. V shed 1 base and J shed 7 bases, with 11 bases lying between them. The CDR3, as DNA: TGTGCCAGCAGCTTAGGACTAGAAGGGAATGAGCAGTTCTTC. It translates to CASSLGLEGNEQFF.

The CDR3 is CASSSRQGAHEQYF. CDR3 bases: TGTGCCAGCAGTTCTAGACAGGGGGCCCACGAGCAGTACTTC. The rearrangement joins TRBV27 to TRBJ2-7, with TRBD1 matching over 10 bases. CDR1 and CDR2 from the germline V gene are MNHEY and SMNVEV (reference sequence). The CDR3 contains 14 residues. V trimming: 4 bases; J trimming: 5 bases; junction bases outside the gene matches: 5.

The chain combines TRBV6-1 with TRBJ2-2; 13 bases align to TRBD2. The CDR3 sequence is 15 residues long. Germline trimming cut 4 bases from V and 7 bases from J; bases unmatched to any gene: 3. CDR1 is MNHNS and CDR2 is SASEGT in the germline V gene. CDR3 residues: CASSAWTSGGGELFF. As DNA, the CDR3 is TGTGCCAGCAGTGCTTGGACTAGCGGGGGCGGGGAGCTGTTTTTT.

The chain links TRBV30 to TRBJ1-1; D might be TRBD1 (5 bases). In germline, CDR1 is GTSNPN, CDR2 SVGIG (reference sequence). The CDR3 length is 14 residues. Between the trimmed V and J ends, which lost 2 bases and 4 bases, there was a span of 14 bases. Here the CDR3 reads CAWSSDSFGTEAFF. The DNA of the CDR3 is TGTGCCTGGAGTTCCGACAGTTTCGGCACTGAAGCTTTCTTT.